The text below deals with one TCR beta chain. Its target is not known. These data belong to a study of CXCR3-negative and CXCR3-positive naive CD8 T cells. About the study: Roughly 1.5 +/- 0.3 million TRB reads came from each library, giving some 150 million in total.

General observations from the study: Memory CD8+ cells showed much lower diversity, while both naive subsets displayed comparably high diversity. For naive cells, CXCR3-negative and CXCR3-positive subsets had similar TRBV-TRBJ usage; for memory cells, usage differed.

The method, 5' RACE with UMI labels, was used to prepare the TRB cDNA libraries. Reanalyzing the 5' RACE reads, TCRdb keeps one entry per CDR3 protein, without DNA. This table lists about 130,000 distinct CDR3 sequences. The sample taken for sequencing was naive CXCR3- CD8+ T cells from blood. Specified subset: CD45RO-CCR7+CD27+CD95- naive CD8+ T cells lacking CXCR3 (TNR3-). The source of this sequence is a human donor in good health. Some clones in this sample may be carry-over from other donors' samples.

The CDR3 protein is CASSPNQGAYEQYF. V is TRBV7-9 and J is TRBJ2-7; without DNA, the TCRdb call of TRBD1 cannot be checked. The CDR3 has 14 amino acids. CDR1 and CDR2 from the germline V gene are SEHNR and FQNEAQ (reference sequence).